Listed here are 9 T cell receptor beta chains from one sample, sequenced in a study of T cell responses to AZD1222 COVID-19 vaccine. Repertoires were generated with immunoSEQ multiplex PCR, while TCRdb's copy carries only in-frame clones and drops some. Among 100,000 or so clones listed, 85% to 90% were seen once. Specimen: peripheral blood, collected on day 0 of AZD1222 vaccination. The receptors stem from an adult in good health.

V usage is TRBV28 and J usage is TRBJ1-1; D is unresolved. The CDR3 spans 12 residues. Trimming removed 2 bases at V and 10 bases at J, with 11 bases between. Per the germline V gene, CDR1 is MDHEN and CDR2 is SYDVKM. The CDR3 loop is CASSLRDLGAFF. In nucleotides, the CDR3 is TGTGCCAGCAGTTTAAGAGATCTCGGAGCTTTCTTT.

The chain employs TRBV6-5 and TRBJ1-2; D ambiguous. This CDR3 spans 15 amino acids. The germline V gene encodes CDR1 MNHEY and CDR2 SVGAGI. Trimming pared 0 bases from V and 1 base from J, leaving 9 bases between. CDR3 coding DNA: TGTGCCAGCAGTTACTCGAGCCAGATTAACTATGGCTACACCTTC. It encodes CASSYSSQINYGYTF.

V is TRBV19 and J is TRBJ1-5, with TRBD1 as a possible D gene (6 bases). V lost 4 bases to trimming and J lost 13 bases, with 11 bases between them. CDR3 length equals 11 residues. From germline, CDR1 is LNHDA and CDR2 SQIVND (reference sequence). In nucleotides, the CDR3 is TGTGCCAGTAGTAGGGGGGGCTCTCAGCATTTT. It translates to CASSRGGSQHF.

The chain recombines TRBV2 with TRBJ2-5, with a tentative D call TRBD2 (5 bases). This CDR3 contains 10 residues. Germline CDR1 and CDR2: SNHLY and FYNNEI. V gave up 6 bases and J gave up 12 bases, with 11 bases separating them. CDR3 sequence reads: CASRTGKEYF. The CDR3 DNA is TGTGCCAGCAGGACCGGGAAAGAGTACTTC.

This chain links TRBV3-1 (or the pseudogene TRBV3-2) with TRBJ2-5, with 15 bases aligning to TRBD2. CDR1 is LGHDT, CDR2 YNNKEL, per germline (reference sequence). The junction had 2 bases not matched to a gene; V was cut back by 0 bases and J by 0 bases. The CDR3 contains 18 residues. The DNA of the CDR3 is TGTGCCAGCAGCCAAGAAGGGACTAGCGGGGGGTACCAAGAGACCCAGTACTTC. This gives the protein CASSQEGTSGGYQETQYF.

The chain's CDR3 is CASSETAEAFF. The CDR3 bases are TGTGCCAGCAGTGAAACAGCTGAAGCTTTCTTT. The rearrangement uses TRBV25-1 and TRBJ1-1; D remains ambiguous. V was trimmed by 2 bases and J by 6 bases, leaving 4 bases between them. The CDR3 is made up of 11 amino acids. From germline, CDR1 is MGHDK and CDR2 SYGVNS.

The chain is built from TRBV6-6 and TRBJ1-1; 7 bases are shared with TRBD1. The CDR3 covers 14 residues. V lost 5 bases and J lost 5; bases outside the gene matches: 8. Germline V gives CDR1 MNHNY, CDR2 SVGAGI (reference sequence). The CDR3 loop reads CASSRTGGGTEAFF. For the CDR3, the DNA is TGTGCCAGCAGTCGGACAGGAGGCGGAACTGAAGCTTTCTTT.

V is TRBV27 and J is TRBJ1-1; D gene ambiguous. This CDR3 contains 14 residues. V lost 5 bases and J 3 bases, leaving 13 bases between the germline ends. Germline V gene lookup returns CDR1 MNHEY and CDR2 SMNVEV (reference sequence). CDR3 sequence (DNA): TGTGCCAGCAGTACTAGGACGGAGTACACTGAAGCTTTCTTT. Amino acids: CASSTRTEYTEAFF.

V usage is TRBV6-5 and J usage is TRBJ1-2; possibly TRBD1 for D (6 bases). The CDR3 sequence is 12 residues long. Germline CDR1 MNHEY, CDR2 SVGAGI. The V gene lost 4 bases and the J gene lost 8 bases, with 11 bases spanning the gap. Written as DNA, the CDR3 is TGTGCCAGCAGTTCCGACAGGCGAGGCTACACCTTC. Translating gives CASSSDRRGYTF.